Below are 10 T cell receptor beta chains sequenced from a single sample in a study of blood T cell repertoires in COVID-19. Produced via immunoSEQ multiplex PCR; TCRdb's table is partial and in-frame only. The sample shows a few hundred thousand clones, about 90% of them seen only once. What was sequenced was peripheral blood. Source of these receptors: a woman aged 30 to 39 with COVID-19, enrolled during active disease.

This chain connects TRBV4-1 to TRBJ2-6, with D possibly matching TRBD1 (6 bases). Between the trimmed V and J ends, which lost 0 bases and 2 bases, there was a span of 14 bases. CDR3 size: 18 residues. The germline V gene has CDR1 MGHRA and CDR2 YSYEKL. CDR3 sequence: CASSQEPTGMTGANVLTF. For the CDR3, the DNA is TGCGCCAGCAGCCAAGAACCCACAGGGATGACTGGGGCCAACGTCCTGACTTTC.

The chain is built from TRBV11-2 and TRBJ2-7, with a tentative D call TRBD1 (6 bases). Deletions cut 8 bases from V and 3 bases from J, with 14 bases between. The CDR3 is made up of 13 amino acids. Germline V lookup: CDR1 SGHAT, CDR2 FQNNGV. CDR3 in amino acids: CASGLDSDYEQYF. The CDR3 DNA is TGTGCCAGCGGACTGGACAGTGACTACGAGCAGTACTTC.

V gene TRBV18 combines with J gene TRBJ2-7, with D possibly matching TRBD1 (6 bases). The V gene's germline CDR1 is KGHSH and CDR2 LQKENI. The CDR3 covers 13 residues. Trimming pared 0 bases from V and 3 bases from J, leaving 6 bases between. The CDR3 DNA reads TGTGCCAGCTCACCACCGACAGGCTACGAGCAGTACTTC. Protein sequence: CASSPPTGYEQYF.

V and J are TRBV21-1 and TRBJ1-1; TRBD1 reflects the table's D call only, with no check against the DNA. TRBV21-1 is marked as a pseudogene. There are 17 residues in the CDR3. CDR3 amino acids: CASIIPQSLGLNTEAFF. DNA for the CDR3: TGTGCCAGCATCATACCACAGTCTCTGGGCCTGAACACTGAAGCTTTCTTT.

Concerning this clone itself: This same CDR3 is encoded by further DNA sequences in the sample. The J gene is TRBJ2-1, the V gene TRBV5-1, with 14 bases fitting TRBD2. J gave up 1 base and V 2 bases, and 2 bases lay outside the gene matches. CDR1 is SGHRS, CDR2 YFSETQ, per germline. This CDR3 comprises 17 residues. This CDR3 reads CASSLGLAGGSYNEQFF. The DNA of the CDR3 is TGCGCCAGCAGCTTAGGACTAGCGGGAGGTTCCTACAATGAGCAGTTCTTC.

The chain combines TRBV4-1 with TRBJ1-5; D ambiguous. Germline V gene data show CDR1 as MGHRA and CDR2 as YSYEKL. Between the trimmed V and J ends, which lost 5 bases and 0 bases, there was a span of 11 bases. The CDR3 extends over 15 amino acids. CDR3 nucleotides: TGCGCCAGCAGCATACTACAAAGTAGCAATCAGCCCCAGCATTTT. Translated: CASSILQSSNQPQHF.

The rearrangement links TRBV6-6 to TRBJ2-6; D call uncertain. The CDR3 totals 16 residues. Trimming pared 6 bases from V and 1 base from J, leaving 13 bases between. Germline CDR1 is MNHNY and CDR2 is SVGAGI (reference sequence). The DNA for the CDR3 is TGTGCCAGCAGGTTTGGCGGAAGATCTGGGGCCAACGTCCTGACTTTC. It yields the protein CASRFGGRSGANVLTF.

The chain employs TRBV9 and TRBJ2-5, with 12 positions matching TRBD2. Germline trimming cut 4 bases from V and 4 bases from J; bases unmatched to any gene: 11. The CDR3 loop spans 17 amino acids. Germline V gene lookup returns CDR1 SGDLS and CDR2 YYNGEE. The DNA for the CDR3 is TGTGCCAGCAGCCGCGGGGCTAGCGGGAGGGCCGGAGAGACCCAGTACTTC. Amino acid sequence: CASSRGASGRAGETQYF.

This rearrangement joins TRBV2 to TRBJ2-3; D gene ambiguous. This CDR3 spans 15 amino acids. Deletions cut 1 base from V and 5 bases from J, with 13 bases between. Germline assignment: CDR1 SNHLY and CDR2 FYNNEI. DNA for the CDR3: TGTGCCAGCAGTGAAGGCCTGGCCCGCGGAGATACGCAGTATTTT. This gives the protein CASSEGLARGDTQYF. The whole variable domain, filled in from reference TRBV2 and TRBJ2-3, reads EPEVTQTPSHQVTQMGQEVILRCVPISNHLYFYWYRQILGQKVEFLVSFYNNEISEKSEIFDDQFSVERPDGSNFTLKIRSTKLEDSAMYFCASSEGLARGDTQYFGPGTRLTVL.

This sequence joins TRBV9 and TRBJ2-3, with a tentative D call TRBD2 (5 bases). The CDR3 is 13 residues long. Trimming shortened V by 0 bases and J by 10 bases, and 12 bases separated the two germline ends. CDR1 and CDR2 (germline): SGDLS, YYNGEE. The CDR3 reads CASSVDSSPAQYF. The CDR3 coding sequence is TGTGCCAGCAGCGTAGATTCTAGCCCAGCGCAGTATTTT.